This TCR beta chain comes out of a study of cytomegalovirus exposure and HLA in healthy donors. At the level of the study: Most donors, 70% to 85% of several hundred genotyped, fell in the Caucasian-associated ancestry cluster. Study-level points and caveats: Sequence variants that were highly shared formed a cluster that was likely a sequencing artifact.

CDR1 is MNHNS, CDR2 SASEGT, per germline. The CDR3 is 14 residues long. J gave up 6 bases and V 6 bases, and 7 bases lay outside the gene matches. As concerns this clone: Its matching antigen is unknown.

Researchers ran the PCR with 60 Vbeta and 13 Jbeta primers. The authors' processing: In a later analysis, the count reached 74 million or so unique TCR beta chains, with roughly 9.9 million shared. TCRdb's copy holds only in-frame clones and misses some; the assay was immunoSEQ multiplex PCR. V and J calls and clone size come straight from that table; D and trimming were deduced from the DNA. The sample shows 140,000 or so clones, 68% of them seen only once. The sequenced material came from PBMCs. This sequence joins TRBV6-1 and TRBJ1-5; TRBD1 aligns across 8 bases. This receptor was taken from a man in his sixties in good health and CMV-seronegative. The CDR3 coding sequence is TGTGCCAGCAGCCGGACAGGGTGGCTTCAGCCCCAGCATTTT. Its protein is CASSRTGWLQPQHF.